The source of this T cell receptor beta chain is a study of vaccination effects on CD4 cells after COVID-19. As for this clone: No antigen is known for it.

Trimming cost V 5 bases and J 6 bases; bases outside gene matches: 2. The CDR3 covers 15 residues. Germline lookup yields CDR1 SGHTA and CDR2 FQGTGA. This table comes from immunoSEQ multiplex PCR, and its TCRdb copy is limited to in-frame clones, with some not included. In the table there are about 51,000 clones, around four fifths of which are singletons. Scientists isolated CD4+ T cells after an approximately 11-day culture period ended. This chain connects TRBV7-3 to TRBJ2-2; 14 bases align to TRBD2. The sequence was obtained from a human donor who had a prior SARS-CoV-2 infection. The material sequenced was CD4+ T cells from PBMCs cultured without peptide, taken before COVID-19 vaccination. This chain's CDR3 is CASSGLAGGSGELFF. As DNA, the CDR3 is TGTGCCAGCAGCGGACTAGCGGGGGGCTCCGGGGAGCTGTTTTTT.